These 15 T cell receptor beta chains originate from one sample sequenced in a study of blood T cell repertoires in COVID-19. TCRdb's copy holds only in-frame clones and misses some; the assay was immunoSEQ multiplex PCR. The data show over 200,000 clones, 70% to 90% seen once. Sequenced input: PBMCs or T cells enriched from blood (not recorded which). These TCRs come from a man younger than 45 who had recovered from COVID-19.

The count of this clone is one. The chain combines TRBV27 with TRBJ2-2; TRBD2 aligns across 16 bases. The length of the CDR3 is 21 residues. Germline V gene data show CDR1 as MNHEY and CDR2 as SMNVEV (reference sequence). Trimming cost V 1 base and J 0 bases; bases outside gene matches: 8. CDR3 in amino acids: CASSLFTPGLAGGANTGELFF. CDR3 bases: TGTGCCAGCAGTTTATTTACTCCGGGACTAGCGGGGGGGGCGAACACCGGGGAGCTGTTTTTT.

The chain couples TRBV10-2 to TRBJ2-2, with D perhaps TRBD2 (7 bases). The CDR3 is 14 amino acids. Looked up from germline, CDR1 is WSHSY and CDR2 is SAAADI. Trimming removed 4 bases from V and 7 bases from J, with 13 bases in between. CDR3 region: CASSVGGLDGELFF. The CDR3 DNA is TGCGCCAGCAGTGTGGGGGGGCTAGACGGGGAGCTGTTTTTT.

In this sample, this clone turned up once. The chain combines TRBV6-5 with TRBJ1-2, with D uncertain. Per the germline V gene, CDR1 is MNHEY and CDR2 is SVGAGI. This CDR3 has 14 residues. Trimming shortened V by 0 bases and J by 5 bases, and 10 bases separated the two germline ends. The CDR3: CASSYSSGRYGYTF. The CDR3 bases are TGTGCCAGCAGTTACTCCAGCGGCCGGTATGGCTACACCTTC.

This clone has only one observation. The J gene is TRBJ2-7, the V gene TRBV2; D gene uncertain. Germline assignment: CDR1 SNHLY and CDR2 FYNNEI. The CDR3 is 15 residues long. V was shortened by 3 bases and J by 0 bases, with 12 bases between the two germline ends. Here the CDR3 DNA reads TGTGCCAGCAGTGAGGAACTATCCAGCTCCTACGAGCAGTACTTC. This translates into CASSEELSSSYEQYF.

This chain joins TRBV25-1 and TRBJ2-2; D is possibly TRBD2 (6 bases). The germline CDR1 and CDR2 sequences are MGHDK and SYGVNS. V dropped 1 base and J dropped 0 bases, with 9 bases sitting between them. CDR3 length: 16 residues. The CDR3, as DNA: TGTGCCAGCAGTGAATTAGGGACTTCGAACACCGGGGAGCTGTTTTTT. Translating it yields CASSELGTSNTGELFF.

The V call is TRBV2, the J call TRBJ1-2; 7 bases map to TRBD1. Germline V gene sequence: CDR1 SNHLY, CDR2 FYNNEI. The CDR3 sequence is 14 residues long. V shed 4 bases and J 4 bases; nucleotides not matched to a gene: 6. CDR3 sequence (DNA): TGTGCCAGCAGTGCCGGGACAGACCTCTATGGCTACACCTTC. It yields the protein CASSAGTDLYGYTF.

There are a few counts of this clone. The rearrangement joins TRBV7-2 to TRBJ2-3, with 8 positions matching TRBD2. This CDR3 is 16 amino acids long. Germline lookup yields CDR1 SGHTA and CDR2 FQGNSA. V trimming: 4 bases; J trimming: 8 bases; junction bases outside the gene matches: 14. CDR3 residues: CASSSLGLASDITQYF. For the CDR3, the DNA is TGTGCCAGCAGCTCCCTTGGACTAGCTTCGGACATTACGCAGTATTTT.

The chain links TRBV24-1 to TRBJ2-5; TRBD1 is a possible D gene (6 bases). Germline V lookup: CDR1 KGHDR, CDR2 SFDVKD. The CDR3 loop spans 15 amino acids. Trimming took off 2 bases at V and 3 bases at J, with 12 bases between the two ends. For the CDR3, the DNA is TGTGCCACCAGTGATTGGGCGGACAGAGAAGAGACCCAGTACTTC. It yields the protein CATSDWADREETQYF.

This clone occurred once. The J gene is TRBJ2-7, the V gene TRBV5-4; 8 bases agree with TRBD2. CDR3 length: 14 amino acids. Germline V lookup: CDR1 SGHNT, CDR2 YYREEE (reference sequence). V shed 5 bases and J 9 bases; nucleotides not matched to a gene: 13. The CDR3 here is CASSRTSGDSRQYF. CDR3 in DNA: TGTGCCAGCAGTAGAACTAGCGGTGATTCAAGGCAGTACTTC.

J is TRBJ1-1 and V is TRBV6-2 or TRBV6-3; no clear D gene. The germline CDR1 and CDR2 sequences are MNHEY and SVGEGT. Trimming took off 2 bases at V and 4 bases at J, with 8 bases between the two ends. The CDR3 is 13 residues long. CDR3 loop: CASSYEVRTEAFF. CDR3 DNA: TGTGCCAGCAGTTACGAGGTTCGCACTGAAGCTTTCTTT.

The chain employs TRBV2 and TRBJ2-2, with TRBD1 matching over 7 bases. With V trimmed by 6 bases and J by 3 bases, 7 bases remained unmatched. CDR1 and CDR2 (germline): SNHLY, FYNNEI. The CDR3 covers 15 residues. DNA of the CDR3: TGTGCCAGCAGGGAGACAGGGTTGCACACCGGGGAGCTGTTTTTT. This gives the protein CASRETGLHTGELFF.

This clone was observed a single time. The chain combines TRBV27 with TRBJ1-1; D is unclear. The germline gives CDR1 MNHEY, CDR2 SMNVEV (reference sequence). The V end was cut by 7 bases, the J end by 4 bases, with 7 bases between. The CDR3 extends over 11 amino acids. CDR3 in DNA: TGTGCCAGCAAAAGAGGCACTGAAGCTTTCTTT. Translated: CASKRGTEAFF.

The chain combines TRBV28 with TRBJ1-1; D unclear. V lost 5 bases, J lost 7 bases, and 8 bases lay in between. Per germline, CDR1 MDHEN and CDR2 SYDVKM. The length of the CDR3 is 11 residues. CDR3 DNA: TGTGCCAGCAGTGGGCCCCTTGAAGCTTTCTTT. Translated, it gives CASSGPLEAFF.

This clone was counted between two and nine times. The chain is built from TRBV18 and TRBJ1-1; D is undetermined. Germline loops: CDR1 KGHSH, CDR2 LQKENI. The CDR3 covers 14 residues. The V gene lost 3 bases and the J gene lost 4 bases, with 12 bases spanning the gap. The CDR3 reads CASSPPGLSTEAFF. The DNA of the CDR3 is TGTGCCAGCTCACCCCCCGGTTTGAGCACTGAAGCTTTCTTT.

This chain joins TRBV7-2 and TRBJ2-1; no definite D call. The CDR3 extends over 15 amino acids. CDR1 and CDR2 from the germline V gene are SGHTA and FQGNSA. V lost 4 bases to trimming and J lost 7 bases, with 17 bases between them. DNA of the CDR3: TGTGCCAGCAGCTCATACCGGGTGGGTTATAATGAGCAGTTCTTC. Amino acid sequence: CASSSYRVGYNEQFF. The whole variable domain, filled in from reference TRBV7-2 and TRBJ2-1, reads GAGVSQSPSNKVTEKGKDVELRCDPISGHTALYWYRQSLGQGLEFLIYFQGNSAPDKSGLPSDRFSAERTGGSVSTLTIQRTQQEDSAVYLCASSSYRVGYNEQFFGPGTRLTVL.